The 11 T cell receptor beta chains presented below share a single source sample, sequenced in a study of T cell responses to AZD1222 COVID-19 vaccine. Sequenced by immunoSEQ multiplex PCR; TCRdb stores in-frame clones only, minus some. The profile shows roughly 70,000 clones, 85% of them singletons. The sample consisted of peripheral blood, taken on day 0 of AZD1222 vaccination. Receptors originate from an adult in good health.

This clone was observed once. This chain links TRBV5-1 with TRBJ1-1; maybe TRBD1 (5 bases). The length of the CDR3 is 15 residues. Germline values: CDR1 SGHRS, CDR2 YFSETQ. Trimming left V 2 bases short and J 0 bases short, with 11 bases between. The CDR3 sequence: CASSFSGTVNTEAFF. CDR3 bases: TGCGCCAGCAGCTTTTCTGGGACGGTGAACACTGAAGCTTTCTTT.

The chain combines TRBV6-1 with TRBJ1-1; 7 bases are a match to TRBD1. Trimming cost V 2 bases and J 12 bases; bases outside gene matches: 15. CDR3 length: 15 amino acids. The germline V gene encodes CDR1 MNHNS and CDR2 SASEGT. In DNA, the CDR3 is TGTGCCAGCAGTGAACCCCAATTGAACAGGGGTTTCTCTTTCTTT. The encoded protein is CASSEPQLNRGFSFF.

The V and J genes are TRBV6-1 and TRBJ1-2; 7 bases are a match to TRBD1. This CDR3 is built from 15 residues. The J segment lost 5 bases and the V segment lost 2 bases, leaving 8 bases of the junction unmatched. The germline V gene encodes CDR1 MNHNS and CDR2 SASEGT. The CDR3 bases are TGTGCCAGCAGTGAACTGGGCAGGGGGTTATATGGCTACACCTTC. Translation gives CASSELGRGLYGYTF.

This clone was seen once. V gene TRBV29-1 combines with J gene TRBJ2-7; perhaps TRBD1 as D (6 bases). Germline loops: CDR1 SQVTM, CDR2 ANQGSEA. The CDR3 runs 15 residues. V lost 4 bases, J lost 3 bases, and 19 bases lay in between. In DNA form, the CDR3 reads TGCAGCGTTGGTACCTCCTTGGGGGCAGGCTACGAGCAGTACTTC. Translation: CSVGTSLGAGYEQYF.

This clone has a handful of counts. The J gene is TRBJ2-2, the V gene TRBV30; 9 nucleotides line up with TRBD2. The CDR3 is 14 amino acids. Losses at the gene ends were 5 bases for V and 3 bases for J; bases not matched to a gene: 4. Germline assignment: CDR1 GTSNPN and CDR2 SVGIG (reference sequence). DNA of the CDR3: TGTGCCTGGGCCGGGACTAGCTACACCGGGGAGCTGTTTTTT. As protein: CAWAGTSYTGELFF. The entire variable domain, with the rest obtained from reference TRBV30 and TRBJ2-2, is as follows: SQTIHQWPATLVQPVGSPLSLECTVEGTSNPNLYWYRQAAGRGLQLLFYSVGIGQISSEVPQNLSASRPQDRQFILSSKKLLLSDSGFYLCAWAGTSYTGELFFGEGSRLTVL.

The chain combines TRBV30 with TRBJ2-2, with a weak D call TRBD2 (6 bases). The V gene lost 0 bases and the J gene lost 3 bases, with 17 bases spanning the gap. There are 17 residues in the CDR3. Germline CDR1 GTSNPN, CDR2 SVGIG (reference sequence). CDR3 DNA: TGTGCCTGGAGTGTCGGTTTGGCTAGCGTACACACCGGGGAGCTGTTTTTT. It specifies CAWSVGLASVHTGELFF.

The chain links TRBV30 to TRBJ2-3; D is unclear. CDR1 GTSNPN and CDR2 SVGIG come from the germline V gene (reference sequence). V lost 4 bases to trimming and J lost 2 bases, with 10 bases between them. The CDR3 has 13 residues. CDR3 amino acids: CAWTDLATDTQYF. CDR3 nucleotides: TGTGCCTGGACCGACTTGGCCACAGATACGCAGTATTTT.

This chain connects TRBV11-3 to TRBJ2-7, with 8 bases matching TRBD1. Losses at the gene ends were 0 bases for V and 0 bases for J; bases not matched to a gene: 10. The CDR3 spans 18 residues. Germline V gene lookup returns CDR1 SGHNT and CDR2 YENEEA. CDR3 sequence: CASSLDQGARASSYEQYF. In nucleotides, the CDR3 is TGTGCCAGCAGCTTAGATCAGGGGGCGCGGGCCAGCTCCTACGAGCAGTACTTC.

The chain couples TRBV25-1 to TRBJ1-1, with TRBD1 as a possible D gene (5 bases). The CDR3 length is 13 residues. V shed 2 bases and J shed 4 bases, with 8 bases lying between them. Germline V gene data show CDR1 as MGHDK and CDR2 as SYGVNS. For the CDR3, the DNA is TGTGCCAGCAGTGAACCTGGGGGCACTGAAGCTTTCTTT. Translation gives CASSEPGGTEAFF. Full variable domain (rest looked up from reference TRBV25-1 and TRBJ1-1): EADIYQTPRYLVIGTGKKITLECSQTMGHDKMYWYQQDPGMELHLIHYSYGVNSTEKGDLSSESTVSRIRTEHFPLTLESARPSHTSQYLCASSEPGGTEAFFGQGTRLTVV.

This chain connects TRBV3-1 (or the pseudogene TRBV3-2) to TRBJ2-1; 10 bases agree with TRBD2. Germline CDR1 is LGHDT and CDR2 is YNNKEL (reference sequence). CDR3 length equals 14 residues. V lost 2 bases, J lost 5 bases, and 0 bases stayed unmatched. The CDR3 coding sequence is TGTGCCAGCAGCCAAAGCGGGAGGGACAATGAGCAGTTCTTC. This translates into CASSQSGRDNEQFF.

The rearrangement joins TRBV19 to TRBJ2-2; D gene ambiguous. Germline-derived CDR1 and CDR2 are LNHDA and SQIVND (reference sequence). Trimming cost V 1 base and J 7 bases, with 4 bases left between them. The CDR3 totals 12 residues. The CDR3 DNA sequence: TGTGCCAGTAGTATAGTTAGCGGGGAGCTGTTTTTT. Translating gives CASSIVSGELFF.